The clone carrying this T cell receptor (beta chain) came up once. Sequencing was performed with immunoSEQ multiplex PCR; in TCRdb, only in-frame clones are kept and a portion is missing. The sample holds 300,000 to 400,000 clones, 93% seen once. The sample belongs to a study of brain T cells in children with intractable seizures. This CDR3 is 15 amino acids long. Sample time point: blood from clinic visit 5 months post-surgery; TSC patient then seizure free. At least one anti-epileptic drug was given before surgery. Specimen: peripheral blood, collected roughly 5 months after surgery. The chain employs TRBV21-1 and TRBJ2-7; TRBD1 is the table's D call, not checked against the DNA. TRBV21-1 represents a pseudogene. The clonotype comes from a boy under two years old with tuberous sclerosis and intractable seizures. In nucleotides, the CDR3 is TGTGCCAGCAGCACAACTGGACAGGGGGGATTAAGCCAGTACTTC. It yields the protein CASSTTGQGGLSQYF.